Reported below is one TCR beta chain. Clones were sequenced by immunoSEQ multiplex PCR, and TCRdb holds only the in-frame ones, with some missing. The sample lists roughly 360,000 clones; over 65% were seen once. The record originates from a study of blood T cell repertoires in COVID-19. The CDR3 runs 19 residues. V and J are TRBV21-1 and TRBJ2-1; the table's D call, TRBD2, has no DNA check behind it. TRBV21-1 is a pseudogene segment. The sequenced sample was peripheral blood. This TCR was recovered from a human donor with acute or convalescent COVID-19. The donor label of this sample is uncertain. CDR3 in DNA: TGTGCCAGCAGCAGAAGTCGGAGCGGGAGGGCCTCCTTTAACAATGAGCAGTTCTTC. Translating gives CASSRSRSGRASFNNEQFF.